The subject of this entry is one T cell receptor (beta chain). The antigen is undetermined. The sample comes from a study of T cell responses to AZD1222 COVID-19 vaccine. Some second doses came at about 4 weeks and others at about 12 weeks; these were pooled. Sequencing was performed with immunoSEQ multiplex PCR; in TCRdb, only in-frame clones are kept and a portion is missing. The data contain about 150,000 clones, about 91% of them singletons. The V gene's germline CDR1 is ENHRY and CDR2 SYGVKD. The trim removed 3 bases at V and 8 bases at J, leaving 9 bases unmatched. This CDR3 is built from 15 residues. The study's findings and limits: The sample set comprised mostly white British donors with more females, and clonal diversity was possibly underestimated. A rise in Spike-specific TCR breadth and depth followed two AZD1222 doses.

The sequence was obtained from an adult who received the AZD1222 COVID-19 vaccine. This chain connects TRBV10-3 to TRBJ2-1, with 8 bases that match TRBD2. Source: peripheral blood, taken 28 days after the second AZD1222 dose. The CDR3 DNA follows: TGTGCCATCAGTGACGCGGGGGGACGAACGGATGAGCAGTTCTTC. Amino acids: CAISDAGGRTDEQFF.